Each of the 21 T cell receptor beta chains below was sequenced from the same sample in a study of beta chain features in type 1 diabetes. The entirety of the isolated RNA underwent reverse transcription, so expressed TCRB transcripts were sequenced. Generated by immunoSEQ multiplex PCR, the TCRdb table keeps only in-frame clones and is missing some. This sample has over 100,000 clones, with roughly 40% found just once. Sequenced input: stem cell memory CD4+ T cells from blood. Receptors originate from a young woman in good health.

This clone has more than one count but fewer than ten. This chain links TRBV7-9 with TRBJ2-7, with D perhaps TRBD2 (6 bases). V gave up 5 bases and J gave up 2 bases, with 25 bases separating them. Looked up from germline, CDR1 is SEHNR and CDR2 is FQNEAQ (reference sequence). This CDR3 contains 18 residues. The CDR3 loop is CASSPPRGLTRDTYEQYF. Here the CDR3 DNA reads TGTGCCAGCAGCCCCCCTCGGGGACTCACCAGAGATACCTACGAGCAGTACTTC.

The chain employs TRBV5-1 and TRBJ2-4; 7 bases align to TRBD1. V shed 0 bases, J shed 13 bases, and the junction held 10 bases outside the gene matches. Germline values: CDR1 SGHRS, CDR2 YFSETQ. The CDR3 consists of 14 residues. This CDR3 is CASSLADIQGVQYF. The CDR3 region has the DNA TGCGCCAGCAGCTTGGCGGATATTCAGGGGGTCCAGTACTTC.

This chain links TRBV6-6 with TRBJ2-2; possibly TRBD2 for D (6 bases). The V and J ends lost 8 bases and 1 base respectively, with 17 bases between them. The germline gives CDR1 MNHNY, CDR2 SVGAGI (reference sequence). This CDR3 is built from 16 residues. CDR3 in DNA: TGTGCCAGCGGGACTCGGACGGAGGTGAACACCGGGGAGCTGTTTTTT. Its translation is CASGTRTEVNTGELFF.

This clone has only a few counts. The chain uses TRBV7-2 and TRBJ2-7, with 10 nucleotides matching TRBD1. This CDR3 has 14 amino acids. The junction had 5 bases not matched to a gene; V was cut back by 6 bases and J by 3 bases. CDR1 is SGHTA, CDR2 FQGNSA, per germline. The DNA for the CDR3 is TGTGCCAGCAGTTGGGACAGGGGCGGCTACGAGCAGTACTTC. Translation gives CASSWDRGGYEQYF.

The CDR3 loop reads CAISHSSGQETQYF. DNA of the CDR3: TGTGCCATCAGCCACTCTAGCGGTCAAGAGACCCAGTACTTC. V usage is TRBV10-3 and J usage is TRBJ2-5, with TRBD2 identical over 7 bases. The CDR3 loop spans 14 amino acids. Looked up from germline, CDR1 is ENHRY and CDR2 is SYGVKD. V shed 6 bases and J 2 bases; nucleotides not matched to a gene: 6.

This rearrangement joins TRBV6-6 to TRBJ2-7; possible D gene TRBD2, 5 bases. The ends were cut back, 0 bases at V and 6 bases at J, with 9 bases in the middle. Germline values: CDR1 MNHNY, CDR2 SVGAGI (reference sequence). This CDR3 has 13 residues. The CDR3 region is CASSYSASPEQYF. The DNA of the CDR3 is TGTGCCAGCAGTTACTCGGCTAGCCCCGAGCAGTACTTC.

The rearrangement links TRBV6-6 to TRBJ2-5, with D tentatively TRBD1 (6 bases). V lost 10 bases and J lost 1, with 16 bases in between. The CDR3 consists of 14 residues. Germline lookup yields CDR1 MNHNY and CDR2 SVGAGI (reference sequence). The CDR3, as DNA: TGTGCCATTAAGTCCAGGACAGCCCAAGAGACCCAGTACTTC. Its protein is CAIKSRTAQETQYF.

The genes are TRBV25-1 and TRBJ2-2; the match to TRBD1 covers 9 bases. V lost 1 base to trimming and J lost 1 base; unmatched junction nucleotides: 1. The germline gives CDR1 MGHDK, CDR2 SYGVNS. The CDR3 consists of 16 residues. The CDR3 DNA sequence: TGTGCCAGCAGTGAATGGGGACAGGGGAACACCGGGGAGCTGTTTTTT. Protein sequence: CASSEWGQGNTGELFF.

The rearrangement joins TRBV7-6 to TRBJ2-1, with 11 positions matching TRBD2. With 3 bases clipped from V and 4 bases from J, the junction kept 8 bases outside the gene matches. Germline V lookup: CDR1 SGHVS, CDR2 FNYEAQ. The CDR3 covers 17 residues. CDR3 residues: CASSLESGLAGYNEQFF. CDR3 sequence (DNA): TGTGCCAGCAGCTTGGAGAGCGGACTAGCGGGTTACAATGAGCAGTTCTTC.

In its sample, this clone was seen a few times. This chain links TRBV7-2 with TRBJ2-4, with TRBD2 matching 10 bases. The junction had 6 bases not matched to a gene; V was cut back by 1 base and J by 3 bases. Germline V CDR1 and CDR2: SGHTA, FQGNSA. The CDR3 has 17 amino acids. In nucleotides, the CDR3 is TGTGCCAGCAGCTTAGGTCTCCTAGCGGGGGACAAAAACATTCAGTACTTC. This sequence encodes CASSLGLLAGDKNIQYF.

The genes are TRBV5-1 and TRBJ2-1; D is possibly TRBD1 (6 bases). CDR3 length: 16 amino acids. Germline loops: CDR1 SGHRS, CDR2 YFSETQ. Trimming pared 7 bases from V and 2 bases from J, leaving 19 bases between. CDR3 nucleotides: TGCGCCAGCGCCCCACCACGAGGGGGTACCTACAATGAGCAGTTCTTC. This codes for CASAPPRGGTYNEQFF.

The V call is TRBV10-2, the J call TRBJ2-1, with 16 bases that match TRBD2. V lost 4 bases to trimming and J lost 9 bases; unmatched junction nucleotides: 3. From germline, CDR1 is WSHSY and CDR2 SAAADI. This CDR3 comprises 15 residues. In nucleotides, the CDR3 is TGCGCCAGCAGTGGGGGACTAGCGGGAGGGACTGAGCAGTTCTTC. Encoded protein: CASSGGLAGGTEQFF.

This clone has just a few counts. The chain carries TRBV7-9 and TRBJ2-7; D call uncertain. CDR3 length: 13 residues. From germline, CDR1 is SEHNR and CDR2 FQNEAQ (reference sequence). The V end lost 5 bases, the J end lost 3 bases, and 11 bases lay between the germline ends. CDR3 amino acids: CASSQPPSYEQYF. The CDR3, as DNA: TGTGCCAGCAGCCAACCACCCAGCTACGAGCAGTACTTC.

The chain employs TRBV29-1 and TRBJ2-5, with 12 positions matching TRBD2. Germline CDR1 is SQVTM and CDR2 is ANQGSEA. Trimming removed 5 bases from V and 1 base from J; junction bases left unmatched: 14. This CDR3 spans 18 amino acids. The CDR3 DNA sequence: TGCAGCGTTTTACAACCGGGACTAGCGGGCATTCCCCAAGAGACCCAGTACTTC. Protein sequence: CSVLQPGLAGIPQETQYF.

This chain joins TRBV7-9 and TRBJ2-3, with 9 bases aligning to TRBD2. V lost 5 bases, J lost 6 bases, and 0 bases stayed unmatched. Germline V gene data show CDR1 as SEHNR and CDR2 as FQNEAQ (reference sequence). This CDR3 contains 12 residues. The CDR3 DNA reads as TGTGCCAGCAGCACTAGCGGGGATACGCAGTATTTT. This sequence encodes CASSTSGDTQYF.

The chain's CDR3 is CSANRGVRAFF. In DNA form, the CDR3 reads TGCAGCGCGAACAGGGGAGTCCGGGCTTTCTTT. The chain combines TRBV29-1 with TRBJ1-1, with 7 bases aligning to TRBD1. Germline V gene data show CDR1 as SQVTM and CDR2 as ANQGSEA. The CDR3 loop spans 11 amino acids. V lost 7 bases and J lost 11; bases outside the gene matches: 10.

The CDR3 loop reads CASSFSVRYTEAFF. The CDR3, as DNA: TGTGCCAGCAGTTTCTCTGTCAGGTACACTGAAGCTTTCTTT. V and J are TRBV28 and TRBJ1-1; D gene ambiguous. V was clipped by 3 bases and J by 3 bases, with 11 bases between them. This CDR3 region has 14 residues. The germline V gene has CDR1 MDHEN and CDR2 SYDVKM.

The V call is TRBV11-2, the J call TRBJ2-5; D perhaps matches TRBD2 (5 bases). V gave up 5 bases and J gave up 5 bases, with 15 bases separating them. The CDR3 loop spans 14 amino acids. Germline V gene sequence: CDR1 SGHAT, CDR2 FQNNGV. This chain's CDR3 is CASSKELGRETQYF. For the CDR3, the DNA is TGTGCCAGCAGCAAAGAACTAGGCAGGGAGACCCAGTACTTC.

The rearrangement joins TRBV5-1 to TRBJ2-1; 12 bases map to TRBD2. CDR1 is SGHRS and CDR2 is YFSETQ in the germline V gene. The CDR3 loop spans 16 amino acids. Trimming cost V 4 bases and J 2 bases; bases outside gene matches: 4. CDR3 loop: CASSRTSGITYNEQFF. The DNA of the CDR3 is TGCGCCAGCAGCAGGACTAGCGGGATTACCTACAATGAGCAGTTCTTC.

This clone has more than one count but fewer than ten. The CDR3 protein is CASSPGLSNQPQHF. CDR3 DNA: TGTGCCAGCTCACCAGGGCTCAGCAATCAGCCCCAGCATTTT. The J gene is TRBJ1-5, the V gene TRBV18; D is undetermined. Germline assignment: CDR1 KGHSH and CDR2 LQKENI. This CDR3 spans 14 amino acids. Trimming stripped 2 bases from V and 1 base from J, with 6 bases between.

This rearrangement joins TRBV5-6 to TRBJ1-4; D remains unclear. Between the trimmed V and J ends, which lost 4 bases and 0 bases, there was a span of 4 bases. The CDR3 length is 13 residues. CDR1 SGHDT and CDR2 YYEEEE come from the germline V gene. The CDR3 loop is CASSLATNEKLFF. The CDR3 DNA follows: TGTGCCAGCAGCCTTGCAACTAATGAAAAACTGTTTTTT.